The 26 T cell receptor beta chains presented below share a single source sample, sequenced in a study of T cell responses to AZD1222 COVID-19 vaccine. Some clones are missing from TCRdb's copy, which holds only in-frame ones; the method was immunoSEQ multiplex PCR. The sample shows about 84,000 clones, 75% to 90% of them seen only once. Sample: peripheral blood, taken on day 0 of AZD1222 vaccination. These receptors were collected from an adult in good health.

The V gene is TRBV9, the J gene TRBJ2-1, with 10 bases aligning to TRBD2. Trimming took 1 base from V and 4 from J; bases not matched to a gene: 2. The CDR3 extends over 15 amino acids. Germline V gene lookup returns CDR1 SGDLS and CDR2 YYNGEE. Here the CDR3 DNA reads TGTGCCAGCAGCGTACAACTAGCGGGATACAATGAGCAGTTCTTC. Translation: CASSVQLAGYNEQFF.

This chain uses TRBV6-4 with TRBJ2-7; D is uncertain. The CDR3 covers 10 residues. Germline V CDR1 and CDR2: MRHNA, SNTAGT. Trimming removed 6 bases at V and 6 bases at J, with 6 bases between. This CDR3 is CASSPSEQYF. Written as DNA, the CDR3 is TGTGCCAGCAGCCCTTCCGAGCAGTACTTC.

This chain joins TRBV7-3 and TRBJ2-1, with 10 nucleotides matching TRBD1. V shed 5 bases, J shed 5 bases, and the junction held 9 bases outside the gene matches. Per germline, CDR1 SGHTA and CDR2 FQGTGA. This CDR3 comprises 16 residues. DNA for the CDR3: TGTGCCAGCAGCGCGACAGGGGGCGCGTCGGACAATGAGCAGTTCTTC. Translating it yields CASSATGGASDNEQFF.

The chain has TRBV29-1 and TRBJ1-2; a weak D match, TRBD1 (5 bases). Trimming took off 4 bases at V and 3 bases at J, with 18 bases between the two ends. The CDR3 contains 15 residues. Germline V gene lookup returns CDR1 SQVTM and CDR2 ANQGSEA. Written as DNA, the CDR3 is TGCAGCGTTGGAGGGGCCAGAGGGGTTGACTATGGCTACACCTTC. It encodes CSVGGARGVDYGYTF. Full variable domain (remainder filled in from reference TRBV29-1 and TRBJ1-2): SAVISQKPSRDICQRGTSLTIQCQVDSQVTMMFWYRQQPGQSLTLIATANQGSEATYESGFVIDKFPISRPNLTFSTLTVSNMSPEDSSIYLCSVGGARGVDYGYTFGSGTRLTVV.

The V call is TRBV5-1, the J call TRBJ2-1, with 10 bases that match TRBD2. CDR1 is SGHRS and CDR2 is YFSETQ in the germline V gene. This CDR3 is built from 15 residues. V lost 4 bases, J lost 7 bases, and 8 bases stayed unmatched. The chain's CDR3 is CASSMALAGGNEQFF. The CDR3 region has the DNA TGCGCCAGCAGCATGGCCTTAGCGGGAGGAAATGAGCAGTTCTTC.

Only one count was recorded for this clone. V is TRBV15 and J is TRBJ1-6; D call uncertain. This CDR3 has 12 residues. V was trimmed by 1 base and J by 11 bases, leaving 6 bases between them. CDR1 and CDR2 from the germline V gene are LNHNV and YYDKDF (reference sequence). The CDR3 is CATSRGRTPLHF. The CDR3 DNA reads TGTGCCACCAGCAGAGGGAGGACACCCCTCCACTTT.

This clone appeared once. V is TRBV14 and J is TRBJ2-4, with a possible D match to TRBD1 (7 bases). CDR3 size: 14 residues. V was clipped by 4 bases and J by 6 bases, with 13 bases between them. Per germline, CDR1 SGHDN and CDR2 FVKESK. The CDR3 DNA sequence: TGTGCCAGCAGCCCAGGAGGGGGCACAAACATTCAGTACTTC. It is translated as CASSPGGGTNIQYF.

The chain has TRBV28 and TRBJ1-2; 7 nucleotides agree with TRBD1. The CDR3 runs to 13 residues. CDR1 is MDHEN, CDR2 SYDVKM, per germline. J lost 4 bases, V lost 7 bases, and 6 bases had no gene match. The CDR3 DNA reads TGTGCCAGCACTACAGGGGTTGGCTATGGCTACACCTTC. As protein: CASTTGVGYGYTF.

J is TRBJ1-2 and V is TRBV29-1; TRBD1 matches at 8 bases. CDR3 length: 15 amino acids. The germline V gene has CDR1 SQVTM and CDR2 ANQGSEA. J lost 3 bases, V lost 7 bases, and 13 bases had no gene match. This CDR3 is CSANPTGDPHYGYTF. The CDR3 DNA is TGCAGCGCCAACCCGACAGGGGATCCACACTATGGCTACACCTTC.

The rearrangement joins TRBV5-6 to TRBJ2-1, with 10 nucleotides matching TRBD2. Germline V gene data show CDR1 as SGHDT and CDR2 as YYEEEE. The V and J ends lost 2 bases and 4 bases, in that order; junction bases with no gene match: 6. The CDR3 sequence is 16 residues long. CDR3 in DNA: TGTGCCAGCAGCTTTTGGAGGACTAGCGGATACAATGAGCAGTTCTTC. As protein: CASSFWRTSGYNEQFF.

Here the CDR3 reads CASSPRTGGPYEQYF. The DNA for the CDR3 is TGTGCCAGCTCACCAAGGACAGGGGGACCCTACGAGCAGTACTTC. This chain connects TRBV18 to TRBJ2-7; TRBD1 agrees at 10 bases. V lost 2 bases to trimming and J lost 2 bases; unmatched junction nucleotides: 3. This CDR3 has 15 amino acids. The germline V gene encodes CDR1 KGHSH and CDR2 LQKENI.

This chain connects TRBV7-9 to TRBJ2-3; the D is unclear. The CDR3 sequence is 10 residues long. Looked up from germline, CDR1 is SEHNR and CDR2 is FQNEAQ (reference sequence). V was trimmed by 5 bases and J by 3 bases, leaving 0 bases between them. The CDR3 reads CASSTDTQYF. CDR3 DNA: TGTGCCAGCAGCACAGATACGCAGTATTTT.

J is TRBJ2-3 and V is TRBV5-1; 12 nucleotides align to TRBD2. V lost 10 bases and J lost 3; bases outside the gene matches: 6. Germline CDR1 SGHRS, CDR2 YFSETQ. The CDR3 loop spans 14 amino acids. The CDR3 DNA is TGCGCCTCCGCGACTAGCGGGAGTACAGATACGCAGTATTTT. Translating gives CASATSGSTDTQYF.

This chain links TRBV7-2 with TRBJ2-3; 8 bases line up with TRBD1. V shed 4 bases and J 0 bases; nucleotides not matched to a gene: 3. This CDR3 is built from 15 residues. Germline V gene data show CDR1 as SGHTA and CDR2 as FQGNSA. CDR3 protein: CASSSRTGSTDTQYF. The CDR3 DNA follows: TGTGCCAGCAGCTCACGGACAGGGAGCACAGATACGCAGTATTTT.

This sequence joins TRBV24-1 and TRBJ2-3; D may match TRBD1 or TRBD2 (5 bases each). V gave up 4 bases and J gave up 6 bases, with 22 bases separating them. This CDR3 is built from 17 residues. CDR1 and CDR2 (germline): KGHDR, SFDVKD. The CDR3 loop reads CATSDKGPRARPDTQYF. CDR3 bases: TGTGCCACCAGTGACAAGGGACCCCGAGCCCGCCCCGATACGCAGTATTTT.

The CDR3 DNA reads TGTGCCAGCAGCTTTTTGGGCAGTAATGGCTACACCTTC. Protein: CASSFLGSNGYTF. The chain carries TRBV5-6 and TRBJ1-2; D is unresolved. The CDR3 runs 13 residues. With 2 bases removed from V and 6 bases from J, the gap between germline ends came to 11 bases. Germline CDR1 is SGHDT and CDR2 is YYEEEE.

This clone was picked up one time. The chain links TRBV5-5 to TRBJ2-6, with D possibly TRBD2 on 5 matching bases. The germline CDR1 and CDR2 sequences are SGHKS and YYEKEE (reference sequence). Trimming left V 0 bases short and J 3 bases short, with 13 bases between. CDR3 length: 17 residues. The CDR3 region has the DNA TGTGCCAGCAGCTTGGTGGGGAGATTAGGTGGGGCCAACGTCCTGACTTTC. Amino acid sequence: CASSLVGRLGGANVLTF.

This chain uses TRBV4-1 with TRBJ1-6; TRBD1 agrees at 7 bases. Trimming took 2 bases from V and 10 from J; bases not matched to a gene: 14. This CDR3 contains 17 residues. Germline V lookup: CDR1 MGHRA, CDR2 YSYEKL. CDR3 protein: CASSQYGTDRVGSPLHF. The CDR3 DNA follows: TGCGCCAGCAGCCAATATGGAACAGACAGGGTCGGATCACCCCTCCACTTT.

The chain joins TRBV5-6 to TRBJ1-4, with D perhaps matching TRBD1 (5 bases). Trimming shortened V by 4 bases and J by 7 bases, and 14 bases separated the two germline ends. Germline loops: CDR1 SGHDT, CDR2 YYEEEE. The CDR3 runs 14 residues. The CDR3 spells CASSHVREGEKLFF. In nucleotides, the CDR3 is TGTGCCAGCAGCCACGTCAGGGAAGGTGAAAAACTGTTTTTT.

This clone was counted only a few times. The chain combines TRBV20-1 with TRBJ2-7; 7 nucleotides line up with TRBD2. CDR1 is DFQATT and CDR2 is SNEGSKA in the germline V gene (reference sequence). The CDR3 runs 11 residues. V was pared by 6 bases and J by 5 bases, with 4 bases of the junction left unmatched. CDR3 DNA: TGCAGTGCACGGGGGGTACACGAGCAGTACTTC. Its translation is CSARGVHEQYF.

There are a few counts of this clone. The chain is built from TRBV4-1 and TRBJ2-5; 13 bases map to TRBD2. The CDR3 runs to 15 residues. CDR1 is MGHRA, CDR2 YSYEKL, per germline. Trimming at V came to 4 bases and at J to 3 bases, leaving 2 bases not matched to a gene. The CDR3 reads CASSRGTSGEETQYF. CDR3 coding DNA: TGCGCCAGCAGCCGAGGGACTAGCGGGGAAGAGACCCAGTACTTC.

V is TRBV18 and J is TRBJ2-4, with D perhaps TRBD1 (6 bases). The CDR3 totals 12 residues. The V gene lost 6 bases and the J gene lost 8 bases, with 11 bases spanning the gap. CDR1 and CDR2 from the germline V gene are KGHSH and LQKENI. The CDR3 spells CASSEGGYIQYF. CDR3 DNA: TGTGCCAGCTCCGAAGGGGGTTACATTCAGTACTTC.

The rearrangement uses TRBV6-2 or TRBV6-3 and TRBJ1-2; maybe TRBD1 (5 bases). Germline V lookup: CDR1 MNHEY, CDR2 SVGEGT. This CDR3 comprises 13 residues. V was pared by 2 bases and J by 8 bases, with 12 bases between. The CDR3 loop reads CASSYGGEEGYTF. For the CDR3, the DNA is TGTGCCAGCAGTTACGGGGGGGAAGAAGGCTACACCTTC.

The chain is built from TRBV5-5 and TRBJ2-5; D unclear. There are 12 residues in the CDR3. CDR1 is SGHKS, CDR2 YYEKEE, per germline (reference sequence). The V end was cut by 0 bases, the J end by 5 bases, with 5 bases between. CDR3 sequence: CASSLVQETQYF. The DNA of the CDR3 is TGTGCCAGCAGCTTGGTCCAGGAGACCCAGTACTTC.

The J gene is TRBJ1-5, the V gene TRBV28; no definite D call. Trimming took 7 bases from V and 7 from J, leaving 11 bases between them. This CDR3 contains 12 residues. In germline, CDR1 is MDHEN, CDR2 SYDVKM. The DNA of the CDR3 is TGTGCCAGCAATGAGGGAGGCCAGCCCCAGCATTTT. This gives the protein CASNEGGQPQHF. Using reference TRBV28 and TRBJ1-5 for the parts outside the CDR3, the full variable domain is DVKVTQSSRYLVKRTGEKVFLECVQDMDHENMFWYRQDPGLGLRLIYFSYDVKMKEKGDIPEGYSVSREKKERFSLILESASTNQTSMYLCASNEGGQPQHFGDGTRLSIL.

The CDR3 region is CASNPDRVEQYF. The CDR3 coding sequence is TGTGCCAGTAACCCGGACAGGGTTGAGCAGTACTTC. The J gene is TRBJ2-7, the V gene TRBV2; 8 bases map to TRBD1. CDR1 and CDR2 (germline): SNHLY, FYNNEI. Trimming at V came to 9 bases and at J to 7 bases, leaving 8 bases not matched to a gene. This CDR3 spans 12 amino acids.